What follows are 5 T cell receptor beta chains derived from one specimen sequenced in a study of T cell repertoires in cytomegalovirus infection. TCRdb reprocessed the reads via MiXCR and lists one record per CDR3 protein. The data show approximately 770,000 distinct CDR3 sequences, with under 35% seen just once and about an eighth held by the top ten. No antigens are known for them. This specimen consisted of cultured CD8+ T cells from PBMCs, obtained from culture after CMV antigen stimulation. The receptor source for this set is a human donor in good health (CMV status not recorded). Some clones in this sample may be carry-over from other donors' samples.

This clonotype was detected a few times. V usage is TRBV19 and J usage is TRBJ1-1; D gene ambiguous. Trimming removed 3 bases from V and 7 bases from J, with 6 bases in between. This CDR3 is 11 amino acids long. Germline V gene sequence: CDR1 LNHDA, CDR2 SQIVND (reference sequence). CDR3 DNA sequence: TGTGCCAGTAGTATCCGTGGTGAAGCTTTCTTT. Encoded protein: CASSIRGEAFF.

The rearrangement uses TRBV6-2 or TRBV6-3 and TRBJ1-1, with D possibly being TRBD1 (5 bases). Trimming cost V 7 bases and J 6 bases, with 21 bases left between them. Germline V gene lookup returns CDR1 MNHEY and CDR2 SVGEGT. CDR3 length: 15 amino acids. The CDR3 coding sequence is TGTGCCAGCACTTGGAATCAGGGAGGGGTCCCTGAAGCTTTCTTT. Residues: CASTWNQGGVPEAFF.

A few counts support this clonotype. CDR3 residues: CASSWYYFYEQYF. Written as DNA, the CDR3 is TGTGCCAGCAGTTGGTACTACTTCTACGAGCAGTACTTC. The V call is TRBV6-2 or TRBV6-3, the J call TRBJ2-7; D unclear. From germline, CDR1 is MNHEY and CDR2 SVGEGT. Trimming stripped 4 bases from V and 3 bases from J, with 10 bases between. The CDR3 consists of 13 residues.

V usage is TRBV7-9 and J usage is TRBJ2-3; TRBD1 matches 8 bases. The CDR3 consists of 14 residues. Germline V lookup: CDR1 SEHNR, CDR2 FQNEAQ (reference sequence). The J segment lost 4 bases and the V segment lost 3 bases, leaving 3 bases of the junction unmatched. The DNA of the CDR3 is TGTGCCAGCAGCTTCGAGACAGGGGCAGATACGCAGTATTTT. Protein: CASSFETGADTQYF.

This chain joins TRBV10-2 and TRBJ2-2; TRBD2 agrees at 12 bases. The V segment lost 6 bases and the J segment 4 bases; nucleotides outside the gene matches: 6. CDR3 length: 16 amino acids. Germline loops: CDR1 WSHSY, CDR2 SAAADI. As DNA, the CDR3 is TGCGCCAGCAGCAGACTAGCGGGAGAGGGCACCGGGGAGCTGTTTTTT. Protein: CASSRLAGEGTGELFF.